The next 2 T cell receptor beta chains were all read from a single sample in a study of T cells in tumors after PD-1 blockade. Profiled with immunoSEQ multiplex PCR; TCRdb holds only in-frame clones, not every one. The data show around 46,000 clones, more than 70% seen once. Sequenced here: PBMCs, sampled before anti-PD-1 treatment. Every receptor here comes from a human donor with basal cell carcinoma.

This chain joins TRBV5-8 and TRBJ2-2; 13 nucleotides agree with TRBD2. CDR3 length: 17 amino acids. The germline V gene encodes CDR1 SGHTS and CDR2 YDEGEE. V was pared by 0 bases and J by 5 bases, with 4 bases of the junction left unmatched. The CDR3 region is CASSLAWTSGSTGELFF. Written as DNA, the CDR3 is TGTGCCAGCAGCTTGGCGTGGACTAGCGGGAGTACCGGGGAGCTGTTTTTT.

This chain uses TRBV2 with TRBJ2-5; D ambiguous. From germline, CDR1 is SNHLY and CDR2 FYNNEI. There are 13 residues in the CDR3. V lost 6 bases and J lost 1, with 9 bases in between. The CDR3 is CASRIQIQETQYF. Written as DNA, the CDR3 is TGTGCCAGCAGAATACAGATCCAAGAGACCCAGTACTTC.